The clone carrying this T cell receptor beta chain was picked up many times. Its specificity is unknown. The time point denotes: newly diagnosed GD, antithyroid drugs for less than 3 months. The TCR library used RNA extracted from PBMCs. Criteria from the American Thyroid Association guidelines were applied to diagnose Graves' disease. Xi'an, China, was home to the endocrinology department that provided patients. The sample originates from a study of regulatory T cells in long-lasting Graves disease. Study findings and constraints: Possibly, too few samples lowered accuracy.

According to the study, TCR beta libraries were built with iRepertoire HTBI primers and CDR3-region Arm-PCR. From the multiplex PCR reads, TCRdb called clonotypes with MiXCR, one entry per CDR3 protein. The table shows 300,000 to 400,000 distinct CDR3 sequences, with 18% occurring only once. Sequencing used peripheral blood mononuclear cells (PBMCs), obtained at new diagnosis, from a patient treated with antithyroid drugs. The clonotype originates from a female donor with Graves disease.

The CDR3 DNA is TGTGCCACCAGTGATCCTCGCGGACAGAACACTGAAGCTTTCTTT. Amino acid sequence: CATSDPRGQNTEAFF. The chain combines TRBV24-1 with TRBJ1-1; possibly TRBD1 for D (5 bases). V was pared by 3 bases and J by 1 base, with 11 bases between. Per germline, CDR1 KGHDR and CDR2 SFDVKD. This CDR3 comprises 15 residues.